Sequencing of this T cell receptor beta chain was carried out in a study of blood T cell repertoires in COVID-19. About the research overall: COVID-19 samples from acute and convalescent phases originated in the United States, Italy and Spain. The cDNA or gDNA used as material had been derived from T cells, B-cell-depleted T cells, or PBMCs.

Repertoires were generated with immunoSEQ multiplex PCR, while TCRdb's copy carries only in-frame clones and drops some. The sample holds 300,000 or so clones, roughly nine tenths seen once. Germline values: CDR1 SGHRS, CDR2 YFSETQ. Trimming took off 4 bases at V and 0 bases at J, with 11 bases between the two ends. This CDR3 is built from 15 residues. The TCR was taken from a woman in her twenties or thirties with COVID-19, enrolled during active disease. The sequenced sample consisted of peripheral blood. The chain uses TRBV5-1 and TRBJ2-1; D call uncertain. CDR3 coding DNA: TGCGCCAGCAGCCGACAAAGCAGCTCCTACAATGAGCAGTTCTTC. It encodes CASSRQSSSYNEQFF.